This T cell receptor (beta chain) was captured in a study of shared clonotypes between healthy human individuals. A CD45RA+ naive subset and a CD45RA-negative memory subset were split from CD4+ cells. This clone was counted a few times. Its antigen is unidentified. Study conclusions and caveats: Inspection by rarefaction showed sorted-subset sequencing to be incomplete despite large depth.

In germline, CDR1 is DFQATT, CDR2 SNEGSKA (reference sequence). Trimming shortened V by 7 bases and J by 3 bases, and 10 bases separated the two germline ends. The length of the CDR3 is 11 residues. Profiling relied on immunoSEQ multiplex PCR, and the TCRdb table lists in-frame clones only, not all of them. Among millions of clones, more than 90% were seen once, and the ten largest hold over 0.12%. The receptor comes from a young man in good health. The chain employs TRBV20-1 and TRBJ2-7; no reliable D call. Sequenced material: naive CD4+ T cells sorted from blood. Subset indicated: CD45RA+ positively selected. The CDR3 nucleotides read TGCAGTGTCCGTGGCAGCTACGAGCAGTACTTC. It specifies CSVRGSYEQYF.